This T cell receptor beta chain comes out of a study of OX40 agonist ivuxolimab in advanced cancers. Concerning the study at large: The costimulatory receptor OX40 (CD134) was targeted by ivuxolimab, a fully human IgG2 agonistic monoclonal antibody. The paper covers the monotherapy dose-escalation part of the phase I ivuxolimab trial, which included N ≈ 50 patients. Intravenous ivuxolimab was administered to patients every 2 weeks at six dose levels: 0.01, 0.1, 0.3, 1.5, 3 and 10 mg/kg. Partial responses occurred in three dose-escalation patients: two with cutaneous melanoma and one with hepatocellular carcinoma. Peripheral TCRbeta sequencing was intended to test whether TCR sequence diversity was altered and clonal T-cell expansion was caused by ivuxolimab. The dose-escalation cohort was about 83% male with a mean age of about 60 years, ranging from about 20 to 85. Among the roughly 50 dose-escalation patients, around 19 had hepatocellular carcinoma, roughly 15 melanoma, 9 renal cell carcinoma and 9 head and neck cancer. Patients were allowed to have had prior anti-PD-1, anti-PD-L1 or anti-CTLA-4 therapy, and 40% of the dose-escalation patients had been treated with checkpoint inhibitors.

Patients with autoimmune disease history or receiving systemic immunosuppression were excluded from the trial. Peripheral blood for TCR sequencing was drawn from every dose cohort at baseline, at cycle 4 day 1 and at cycle 7 day 1. Samples came from an open-label, multicenter, first-in-human phase I dose-escalation trial of ivuxolimab. Adults with locally advanced or metastatic melanoma, renal cell carcinoma, hepatocellular carcinoma or head and neck squamous cell carcinoma were enrolled in the trial. Before TCR sequencing, CD4+ and CD8+ T cells were separately sorted from peripheral blood. For sequencing of the TCRbeta CDR3 region, genomic DNA was extracted from the sorted cells. TCRbeta CDR3 regions were sequenced using the immunoSEQ Assay. TCRdb carries this immuneACCESS record with in-frame sequences only. Its versions omit some clonotypes, under half of them owing to an unresolved V gene in the studies checked, with the rest unexplained. Across this sample there are tens of thousands of clones, with 88% seen only once. About 1% of the sample is held by the ten biggest clonotypes.

Paper-wide results and their limitations: The antigen specificity of the clonally expanded peripheral T cells was not determined. On average, CD8+ T cells showed more expanded clones than CD4+ T cells after ivuxolimab. At doses of 0.1 to 3.0 mg/kg, clonal expansion of both CD4+ and CD8+ blood T cells was observed from baseline to week 6. Low levels of normalized T-cell clonal expansion were also seen in some patients who did not respond. Partial responders in the 0.1-3.0 mg/kg groups had among the lowest normalized peripheral clonal expansion, especially among CD8+ T cells.

Reading the germline V gene gives CDR1 MGHRA and CDR2 YSYEKL. The CDR3 numbers 15 residues from cysteine through phenylalanine. The sequence is cut down to CDR3 DNA, 45 bases in frame from base 1. V sheds 0 bases and J sheds 6 bases, leaving 14 bases between their ends. With regard to this clone: Its specific antigen is unknown. The sample holds no much larger clone one base away, and base qualities are not on file.

The rearranged segments are TRBV4-1 and TRBJ1-2; no D gene is confidently identified. The sequences come from CD4+ or CD8+ T cells sorted from blood, collected in a trial of the OX40 agonist ivuxolimab. This sequence originates from an adult with an advanced solid tumor such as melanoma, head and neck, liver or kidney cancer. The DNA sequence reads TGCGCCAGCAGCCAAGATAATCTGGGGAGAGATGGCTACACCTTC. Translation gives CASSQDNLGRDGYTF.